This TCR beta chain was sequenced for a study of immune cell composition in non-small cell lung cancer. Whole-study context: Histologic subtype was mainly adenocarcinoma or squamous cell carcinoma.

Libraries were prepared by immunoSEQ multiplex PCR; TCRdb keeps only in-frame clonotypes and omits some of them. Found here are around 6,000 clones, around 77% of them singletons; the top ten hold roughly 5.8%. General study points: In adenocarcinoma, maximal tumour-associated clone frequency tracked TIL tumour reactivity.

This clone came up once. Its target is unknown. Normal lung sampling was at least 3 cm from the tumour, as distant as possible. Template was genomic DNA from frozen, unsorted single-cell suspensions. V lost 2 bases and J 4 bases, leaving 12 bases between the germline ends. Germline V gene lookup returns CDR1 SNHLY and CDR2 FYNNEI. The CDR3 has 14 amino acids. The sample consisted of non-adjacent lung tissue. The origin of this receptor is a human donor with non-small cell lung cancer. This chain connects TRBV2 to TRBJ2-7, with D hard to call. CDR3 loop: CASSETTLDYEQYF. For the CDR3, the DNA is TGTGCCAGCAGTGAAACTACCCTTGATTACGAGCAGTACTTC.